Described below is a single TCR beta chain sequence and its context. The same CDR3 can be traced to other DNA sequences in this sample. CDR3 length: 16 amino acids. Germline V lookup: CDR1 SGHRS, CDR2 YFSETQ. The trim removed 0 bases at V and 2 bases at J, leaving 0 bases unmatched. The sample comes from a study of Tregs in tolerant kidney transplant recipients. Using immunoSEQ multiplex PCR, the repertoire was profiled, and TCRdb retains in-frame clones only, with some absent. The repertoire holds about 240,000 clones, with roughly four fifths as singletons. Sequencing input: CD4+ T cells from blood. This chain joins TRBV5-1 and TRBJ2-2; 11 bases are shared with TRBD2. The sequence was obtained from a human donor in good health. Here the CDR3 DNA reads TGCGCCAGCAGCTTGGGACTAGCGGGAAACACCGGGGAGCTGTTTTTT. Translation: CASSLGLAGNTGELFF. The variable domain in full, with the rest retrieved from reference TRBV5-1 and TRBJ2-2, is KAGVTQTPRYLIKTRGQQVTLSCSPISGHRSVSWYQQTPGQGLQFLFEYFSETQRNKGNFPGRFSGRQFSNSRSEMNVSTLELGDSALYLCASSLGLAGNTGELFFGEGSRLTVL.